This note documents a single T cell receptor beta chain sequence. Its antigen specificity is not known. No base quality information exists; no much larger clone differs at one position. Library generation was performed with the immunoSEQ multiplex PCR assay. TCR beta CDR3 sequencing was performed on DNA from the cultured, isolated CD4+ T cells. The original methods were these. The analysis removed non-productive TCR sequences, trimmed reads to the CDR3 region, and retained only CDR3s that were 7 or more amino acids long. The MANAFEST web app was used to identify antigen-specific clonotypes by comparing expansion in peptide wells with expansion in reference cultures. Positive clones required FDR<0.05 expansion versus reference and all other wells, odds ratio above 5, and frequency above 0.1% in two replicate wells. A clonotype was defined as cross-reactive if the clonotype was significantly expanded both in SARS-CoV-2 spike wells and in at least one common cold coronavirus spike condition. Levenshtein distance calculated with the stringdist R package was used to assess CDR3 similarity, and unrooted trees were constructed with ape in R 3.6.1. TCRdb holds this immuneACCESS table with in-frame rearrangements only. Some clones are missing; in checked studies, unresolved V genes explain under half, and the rest has no known cause. V and J calls and clone size come straight from that table; D and trimming were deduced from the DNA. Recorded for this sample are around 45,000 clones; roughly four fifths of them occurred a single time. The ten top clones hold less than 14% of the sample.

This sample was included in a study of vaccination effects on CD4 cells after COVID-19 (dated by TCRdb to 2022 to 2024). Context from the whole study: Each participant got two doses of an mRNA SARS-CoV-2 vaccine, either BNT162b2 or mRNA-1273. SARS-CoV-2 spike-specific CD4+ TCR repertoires were compared before and after mRNA vaccination in COVID-19 convalescent patients and in infection-naive vaccine recipients. The full study included some 10 COVID-19 convalescent patients and a handful of SARS-CoV-2-naive healthy vaccine recipients. The Oncomine TCR Beta short-read assay on an Illumina iSeq 100 was used to sequence cultures from other donors in the study.

Reading the germline V gene gives CDR1 SGHTA and CDR2 FQGNSA. V is cut by 0 bases and J by 13 bases, and the space between the germline ends is 12 bases. Taken from cysteine to phenylalanine, the CDR3 has 12 residues. The read is trimmed to its CDR3 DNA, 36 bases read in frame from base 1. The ViraFEST assay stimulated PBMC with viral peptide pools and then used TCR sequencing to identify antigen-specific CD4+ T cell clonotypes by expansion. After less than 13 days of culture, CD4+ T cells were isolated with the EasySep CD4+ T cell isolation kit. Negative nucleocapsid antibody results before and after vaccination confirmed that the healthy vaccine recipients had no prior SARS-CoV-2 infection. Each well held some 1.9 million PBMC cultured in IMDM containing about 5.5% human AB serum, 8 to 10 IU/ml IL-2 and gentamicin, along with roughly 10 ug/ml peptides. Half of the culture medium was replaced with fresh IL-2-containing medium on days 3 and 7. Unless otherwise noted, each peptide stimulation condition was cultured in triplicate wells. PBMC were separated from whole blood using Ficoll-Paque Plus gradient centrifugation and were then either cryopreserved at -140C or used fresh. The overlapping peptide pools covered the spike proteins of SARS-CoV-2 as well as those of the common cold coronaviruses HCoV-NL63, HCoV-OC43 and HCoV-229E. The QIAamp micro DNA kit was used to extract genomic DNA from the cultured CD4+ T cells.

The paper as a whole reports these results and caveats: In healthy vaccine recipients, vaccine-induced clones were almost all SARS-CoV-2 mono-reactive, with only 1 of 255 being cross-reactive with common cold coronaviruses. Clones induced by infection and clones induced by vaccination both contracted markedly at late timepoints after vaccination, which fits with T cell responses waning over time. The study was limited by a small number of convalescent patients and lacked early post-infection timepoints.

Here the chain combines TRBV7-2 and TRBJ1-1, with the D gene not clear enough to name. The receptor was derived from a human donor who received a COVID-19 vaccine. The sample here was CD4+ T cells from PBMCs cultured with SARS-CoV-2 spike peptides, taken before COVID-19 vaccination. The cell subset or site tag for this specimen amounts to: SARS-CoV-2 spike overlapping peptide pool stimulation. Read as DNA, the sequence is TGTGCCAGCAGCTTAGCGCTGAGTAGTCGTTTCTTT. It specifies CASSLALSSRFF.